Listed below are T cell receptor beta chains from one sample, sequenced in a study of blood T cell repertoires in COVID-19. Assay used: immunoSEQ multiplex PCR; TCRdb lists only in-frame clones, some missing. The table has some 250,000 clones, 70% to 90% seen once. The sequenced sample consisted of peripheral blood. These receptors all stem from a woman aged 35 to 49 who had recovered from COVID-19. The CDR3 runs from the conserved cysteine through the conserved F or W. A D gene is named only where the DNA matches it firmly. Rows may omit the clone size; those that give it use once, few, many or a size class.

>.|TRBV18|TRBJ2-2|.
TGTGCCAGCTCACCCCACGGGGGTAGCAGGAACACCGGGGAGCTGTTTTTT
CASSPHGGSRNTGELFF
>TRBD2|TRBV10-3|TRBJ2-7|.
TGTGCCATCAGTGAATATGCGGGAGGACCCTACGAGCAGTACTTC
CAISEYAGGPYEQYF
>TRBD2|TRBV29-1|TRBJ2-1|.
TGCAGCGTTGTTGGGACTAGCGGGAGGAATGAGCAGTTCTTC
CSVVGTSGRNEQFF
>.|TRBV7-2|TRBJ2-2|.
TGTGCCAGCAGCCCCACAGGGACCGGGGAGCTGTTTTTT
CASSPTGTGELFF
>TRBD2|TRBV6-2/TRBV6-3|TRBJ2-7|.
TGTGCCAGCAGCCCGGGACTAGCGGGTTACGAGCAGTACTTC
CASSPGLAGYEQYF
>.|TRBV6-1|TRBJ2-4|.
TGTGCCAGCAGTGAAGAATGGGCGATGCAAAACATTCAGTACTTC
CASSEEWAMQNIQYF
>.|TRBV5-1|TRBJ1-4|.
TGCGCCAGCAGCTTGGGGGCAGGGAATGAAAAACTGTTTTTT
CASSLGAGNEKLFF
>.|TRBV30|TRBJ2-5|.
TGTGCCTGGAGTGTACTCCGAGAGACCCAGTACTTC
CAWSVLRETQYF
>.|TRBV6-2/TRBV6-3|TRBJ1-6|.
TGTGCCAGCAGCCCAGAAGGGACTTCTCGCCACTTT
CASSPEGTSRHF
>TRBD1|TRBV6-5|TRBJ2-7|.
TGTGCCAGCACCCACTCACAGGGGCCGGGATACGAGCAGTACTTC
CASTHSQGPGYEQYF
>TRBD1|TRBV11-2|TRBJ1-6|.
TGTGCCAGCAGCTTAGCCGACAGGGGCCATTCACCCCTCCACTTT
CASSLADRGHSPLHF
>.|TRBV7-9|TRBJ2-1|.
TGTGCCAGCAGCCCCCGGTTGGAGGGCCGTCGATACAATGAGCAGTTCTTC
CASSPRLEGRRYNEQFF
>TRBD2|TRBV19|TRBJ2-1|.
TGTGCCAGTAGTGGGGGACTAGCGGTTGATGAGCAGTTCTTC
CASSGGLAVDEQFF
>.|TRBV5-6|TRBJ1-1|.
TGTGCCAGCACCTACTCCCGGAACACTGAAGCTTTCTTT
CASTYSRNTEAFF
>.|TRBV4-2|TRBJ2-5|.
TGTGCCAGCAGCCCGGGTCTGGTCCAAGAGACCCAGTACTTC
CASSPGLVQETQYF
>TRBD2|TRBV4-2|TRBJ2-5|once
TGTGCCAGCAGCCAAGTAGGGCTGGGAGGGGAAGAGACCCAGTACTTC
CASSQVGLGGEETQYF
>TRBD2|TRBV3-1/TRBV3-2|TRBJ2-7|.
TGTGCCAGCAAGCTAGCGGGGGAGCAGTACTTC
CASKLAGEQYF
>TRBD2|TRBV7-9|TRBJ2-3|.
TGTGCCAGCAGCTTAGCGGGAGGGGTAGATACGCAGTATTTT
CASSLAGGVDTQYF
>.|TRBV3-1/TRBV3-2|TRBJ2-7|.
TGTGCCAGCAGCCAAGATCGGGACTTCGAGCAGTACTTC
CASSQDRDFEQYF
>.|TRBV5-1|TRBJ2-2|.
TGCGCCAGCAGCGGTGGGAGGAACACCGGGGAGCTGTTTTTT
CASSGGRNTGELFF
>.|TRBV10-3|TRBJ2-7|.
TGTGCCATAAACACCCCAGGGGGGAGCTCCTACGAGCAGTACTTC
CAINTPGGSSYEQYF
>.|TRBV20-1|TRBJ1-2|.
TGCAGTGCTAGAGATCGGTGGGGCTACACCTTC
CSARDRWGYTF
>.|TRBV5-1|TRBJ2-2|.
TGCGCCAGCAGCCGGACAGTTTCGGCGAACACCGGGGAGCTGTTTTTT
CASSRTVSANTGELFF